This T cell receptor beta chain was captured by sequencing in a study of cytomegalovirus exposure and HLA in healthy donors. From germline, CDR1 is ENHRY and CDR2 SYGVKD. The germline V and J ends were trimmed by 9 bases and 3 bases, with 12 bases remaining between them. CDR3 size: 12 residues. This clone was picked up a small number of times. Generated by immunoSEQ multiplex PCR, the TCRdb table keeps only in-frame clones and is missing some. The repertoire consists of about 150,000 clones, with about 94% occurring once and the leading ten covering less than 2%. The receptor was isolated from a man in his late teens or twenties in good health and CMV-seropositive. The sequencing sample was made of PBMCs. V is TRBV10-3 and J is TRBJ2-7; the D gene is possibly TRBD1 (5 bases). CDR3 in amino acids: CAIRGPNYEQYF. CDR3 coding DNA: TGTGCCATTAGGGGTCCAAACTACGAGCAGTACTTC.